The T cell receptor (beta chain) under discussion was sequenced for a study of post-analysis software for immune sequencing data. This clonotype was observed a few times. The antigen is not known. This CDR3 is 14 amino acids long. Trimming pared 3 bases from V and 3 bases from J, leaving 12 bases between. CDR1 is SGDLS, CDR2 YYNGEE, per germline. Study observations and caveats: The study found significantly lower normalized Chao1 diversity in multiple sclerosis patients than in controls. Strong co-clustering by F measure was evident for samples that had been prepared in the same batch. The five TRBV segments detected at higher frequency in patients than in controls included TRBV5-6, TRBV5-1 and TRBV20-1.

Included in the TCR beta cDNA libraries were unique molecular identifiers. Using its own MiXCR run on the PCR reads, TCRdb lists one record per CDR3 protein. The sample consists of about 820,000 distinct CDR3 sequences, under 70% of them appearing once. J is TRBJ1-2 and V is TRBV9; D remains ambiguous. The specimen sequenced was blood. The source is a girl aged 10 to 17 with multiple sclerosis. The CDR3 nucleotides are TGTGCCAGCAGCGATGCGACGGAGTACTATGGCTACACCTTC. Protein product: CASSDATEYYGYTF.